This T cell receptor beta chain was observed in a study of OX40 agonist ivuxolimab in advanced cancers. Study details: Dosing consisted of intravenous ivuxolimab at 0.01 to 10 mg/kg every 2 weeks. Prior therapy, whether anti-PD-1, anti-PD-L1 or anti-CTLA-4, was allowed, and about 39% had some.

TCRdb's copy holds only in-frame clones and misses some; the assay was immunoSEQ multiplex PCR. The table includes 25,000 to 30,000 clones, around four fifths detected once. Germline V gene lookup returns CDR1 SEHNR and CDR2 FQNEAQ (reference sequence). The CDR3 sequence is 14 residues long. Deletions cut 3 bases from V and 6 bases from J, with 14 bases between. Sequencing was performed on CD4+ or CD8+ T cells sorted from blood, taken in a trial of the OX40 agonist ivuxolimab. The clonotype comes from an adult with an advanced solid tumor such as melanoma, head and neck, liver or kidney cancer. V and J are TRBV7-9 and TRBJ1-2, with D uncertain. In nucleotides, the CDR3 is TGTGCCAGCAGCTTCGGACCTGACAACAATGGCTACACCTTC. The encoded protein is CASSFGPDNNGYTF.